The next 8 T cell receptor beta chains were all read from a single sample in a study of cytomegalovirus exposure and HLA in healthy donors. The primer mix had 60 Vbeta and 13 Jbeta primers. Assay used: immunoSEQ multiplex PCR; TCRdb lists only in-frame clones, some missing. Among around 130,000 clones listed, roughly 79% were seen once. Sequenced material: PBMCs. These receptors came from a man between 18 and 35 years old in good health and CMV-seronegative.

The CDR3 region has the DNA TGTGCCAGCAGCTTAACACGGACTAGCCGCGGACGCAATGAGCAGTTCTTC. This codes for CASSLTRTSRGRNEQFF. The chain couples TRBV7-8 to TRBJ2-1, with TRBD2 identical over 8 bases. J was trimmed by 6 bases and V by 2 bases; bases with no gene match: 12. Looked up from germline, CDR1 is SGHVS and CDR2 is FQNEAQ. The CDR3 is 17 residues long.

V usage is TRBV28 and J usage is TRBJ1-5; 7 bases line up with TRBD1. The junction had 5 bases not matched to a gene; V was cut back by 6 bases and J by 6 bases. The CDR3 sequence is 13 residues long. The germline gives CDR1 MDHEN, CDR2 SYDVKM. Here the CDR3 reads CASRGPGGQPQHF. CDR3 in DNA: TGTGCCAGCAGAGGACCAGGGGGTCAGCCCCAGCATTTT.

The chain links TRBV19 to TRBJ1-5; perhaps TRBD1 as D (6 bases). Deletions cut 5 bases from V and 5 bases from J, with 10 bases between. Per the germline V gene, CDR1 is LNHDA and CDR2 is SQIVND (reference sequence). The CDR3 runs to 13 residues. The DNA of the CDR3 is TGTGCCAGTAGTCGACAGGATGATCAGCCCCAGCATTTT. This codes for CASSRQDDQPQHF.

This chain joins TRBV6-5 and TRBJ2-1; TRBD2 agrees at 13 bases. The V gene end was trimmed by 5 bases and the J gene end by 9 bases; junction bases not matched to a gene: 7. In germline, CDR1 is MNHEY, CDR2 SVGAGI. The length of the CDR3 is 15 residues. CDR3 sequence reads: CASSTLAGGQGEQFF. In nucleotides, the CDR3 is TGTGCCAGCAGTACACTAGCGGGGGGGCAGGGTGAGCAGTTCTTC.

The chain has TRBV7-9 and TRBJ1-4; weak D call: TRBD1 (6 bases). The CDR3 totals 14 residues. CDR1 is SEHNR and CDR2 is FQNEAQ in the germline V gene (reference sequence). The V gene lost 11 bases and the J gene lost 6 bases, with 19 bases spanning the gap. In nucleotides, the CDR3 is TGTGCCGGAAATGTCGGGGGGCCTCATGAAAAACTGTTTTTT. This translates into CAGNVGGPHEKLFF.

The chain links TRBV4-3 to TRBJ2-4, with D perhaps TRBD2 (6 bases). The germline V gene encodes CDR1 LGHNA and CDR2 YSLEER. CDR3 length: 17 residues. V dropped 1 base and J dropped 0 bases, with 13 bases sitting between them. The CDR3 DNA reads as TGCGCCAGCAGCCAAGGGAGGGTCGATAGAGCCAAAAACATTCAGTACTTC. Translating it yields CASSQGRVDRAKNIQYF.

This chain joins TRBV4-3 and TRBJ1-1; D unclear. There are 13 residues in the CDR3. V shed 7 bases and J shed 5 bases, with 14 bases lying between them. Germline V gene lookup returns CDR1 LGHNA and CDR2 YSLEER. The chain's CDR3 is CASKQLGVTEAFF. Here the CDR3 DNA reads TGCGCCAGCAAACAGCTGGGAGTGACTGAAGCTTTCTTT.

This clone was detected a few times. This sequence joins TRBV4-1 and TRBJ2-5; D ambiguous. Germline values: CDR1 MGHRA, CDR2 YSYEKL. Trimming took 0 bases from V and 5 from J, leaving 16 bases between them. The CDR3 has 16 amino acids. The CDR3 loop is CASSQEGGLSGETQYF. The CDR3 nucleotides read TGCGCCAGCAGCCAAGAGGGTGGGCTAAGTGGGGAGACCCAGTACTTC.